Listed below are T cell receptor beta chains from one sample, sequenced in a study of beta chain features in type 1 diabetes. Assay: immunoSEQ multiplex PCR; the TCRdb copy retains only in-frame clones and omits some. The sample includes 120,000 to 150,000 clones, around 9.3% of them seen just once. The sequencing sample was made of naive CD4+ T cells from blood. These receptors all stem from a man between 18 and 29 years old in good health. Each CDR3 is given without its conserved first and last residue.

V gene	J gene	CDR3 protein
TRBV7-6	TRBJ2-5	ASSPDRPSQETQY
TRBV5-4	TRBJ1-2	ASSLGQISNYGYT
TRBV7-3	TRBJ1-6	ASSSGQGLHSPLH
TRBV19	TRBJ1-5	ASSGTGDQPQH
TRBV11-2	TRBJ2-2	ASSPKVGLATGELF
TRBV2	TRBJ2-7	ASSEERGALYEQY
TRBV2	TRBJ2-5	ASSRVSSGQETQY
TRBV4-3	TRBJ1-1	ASSQDEVNTEAF
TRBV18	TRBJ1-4	ASSAQRTGGNNEKLF
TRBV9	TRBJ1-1	ASSPRRTGFTEAF
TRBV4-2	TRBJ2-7	ASSQDPGVTYEQY
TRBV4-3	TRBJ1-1	ASSQEAGNTEAF
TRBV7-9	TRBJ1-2	ASSFGGVNYGYT
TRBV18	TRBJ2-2	ASSPRAGSNTGELF
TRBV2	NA	ASSGQGSNEQY
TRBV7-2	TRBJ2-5	ASSALRDSARGETQY
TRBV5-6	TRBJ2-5	ASSLANTGGPGETQY
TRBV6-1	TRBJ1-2	ASSNLGGDGSGYT
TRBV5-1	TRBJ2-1	ASSLAGEREYNEQF
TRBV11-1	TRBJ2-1	ASSLVQGPEQF
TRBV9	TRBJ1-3	ASSAGFSSGNTIY
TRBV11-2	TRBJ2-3	ASSLNGAGSTDTQY
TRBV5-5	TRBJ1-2	ASSLGPGGDYGYT
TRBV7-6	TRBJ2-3	ASSSQGTDTQY
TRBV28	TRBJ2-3	ASSFPGSQY
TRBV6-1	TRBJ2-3	ASSEDSGGATDTQY
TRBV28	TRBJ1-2	ASSSLPGGYT
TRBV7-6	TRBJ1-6	ASSEQGDGSPLH
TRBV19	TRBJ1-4	ASSINPTRPPEKLF
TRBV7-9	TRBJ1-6	ASSLLGARNSPLH
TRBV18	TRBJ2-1	ASSGTISDEQF
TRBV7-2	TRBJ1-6	ASSLVYSRAYNSPLH
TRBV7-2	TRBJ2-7	ASSSSSYEQY
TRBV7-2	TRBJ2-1	ASSRTGGQYNEQF
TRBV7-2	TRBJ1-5	ASRTTGSGHLSNQPQH
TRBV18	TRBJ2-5	ASSPQQGQETQY
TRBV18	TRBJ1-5	ASSSMVGLEGQPQH
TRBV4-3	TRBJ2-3	ASSQEGVADTQY
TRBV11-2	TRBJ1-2	ASTLAPGVAPGSYT
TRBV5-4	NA	ASSWGTSGSYEQY
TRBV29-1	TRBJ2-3	SVGGGAGTQY
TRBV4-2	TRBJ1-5	ASSQEVGDNQPQH
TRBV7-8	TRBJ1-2	ASSLEGASYGYT
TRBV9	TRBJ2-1	ASDRRGSYNEQF
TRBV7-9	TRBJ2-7	ASSLERGGAYEQY
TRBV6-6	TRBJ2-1	ASKAGGSSYNEQF
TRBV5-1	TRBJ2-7	ASSSPRGGTSYEQY
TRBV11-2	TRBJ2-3	ASSFSGQVSTDTQY
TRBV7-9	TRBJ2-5	ASSSNTGSETQY
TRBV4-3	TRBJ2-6	ASSQDRSSGANVLT
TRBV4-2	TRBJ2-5	ASSLGQGEETQY
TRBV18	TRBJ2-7	ASSPRDRGKGEQY
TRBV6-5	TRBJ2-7	ASSASPGLPYKQY
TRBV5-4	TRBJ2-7	ASRRQGGNYEQY
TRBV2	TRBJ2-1	ASSALAGGRDFNEQF
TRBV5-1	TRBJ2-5	ASSLGITGGEETQY
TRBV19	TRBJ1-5	ASTRREGGINQPQH
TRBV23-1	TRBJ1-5	ASSHPIGGFLYSNQPQH
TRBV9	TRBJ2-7	ASSMLGQSYEQY